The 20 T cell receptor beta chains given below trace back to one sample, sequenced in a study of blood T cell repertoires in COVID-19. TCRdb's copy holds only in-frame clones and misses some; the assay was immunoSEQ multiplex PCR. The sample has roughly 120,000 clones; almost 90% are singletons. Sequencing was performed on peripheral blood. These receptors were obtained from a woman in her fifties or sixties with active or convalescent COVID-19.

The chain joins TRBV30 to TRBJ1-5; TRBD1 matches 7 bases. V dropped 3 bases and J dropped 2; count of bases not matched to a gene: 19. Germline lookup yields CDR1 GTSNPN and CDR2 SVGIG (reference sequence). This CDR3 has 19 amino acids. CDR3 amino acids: CAWSIRTSGQSGGNQPQHF. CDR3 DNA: TGTGCCTGGAGCATACGTACTTCGGGACAGTCGGGGGGCAATCAGCCCCAGCATTTT.

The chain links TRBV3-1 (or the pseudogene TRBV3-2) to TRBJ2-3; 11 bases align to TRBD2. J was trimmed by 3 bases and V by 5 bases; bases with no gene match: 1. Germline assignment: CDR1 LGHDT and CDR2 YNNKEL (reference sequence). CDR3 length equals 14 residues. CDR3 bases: TGTGCCAGCAGCTCTAGCGGGAGGACAGATACGCAGTATTTT. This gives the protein CASSSSGRTDTQYF.

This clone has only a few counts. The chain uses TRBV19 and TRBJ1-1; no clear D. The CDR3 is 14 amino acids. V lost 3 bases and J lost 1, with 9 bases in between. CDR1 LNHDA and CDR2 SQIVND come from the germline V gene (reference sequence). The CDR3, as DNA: TGTGCCAGTAGTATCCCCCCGTCGAACACTGAAGCTTTCTTT. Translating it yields CASSIPPSNTEAFF.

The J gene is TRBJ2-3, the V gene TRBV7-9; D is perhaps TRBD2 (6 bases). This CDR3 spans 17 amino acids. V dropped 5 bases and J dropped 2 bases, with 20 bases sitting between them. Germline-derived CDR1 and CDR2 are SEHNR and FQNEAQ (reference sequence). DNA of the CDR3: TGTGCCAGCAGCCCACGACTAGGCCGGGGTGACACAGATACGCAGTATTTT. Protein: CASSPRLGRGDTDTQYF.

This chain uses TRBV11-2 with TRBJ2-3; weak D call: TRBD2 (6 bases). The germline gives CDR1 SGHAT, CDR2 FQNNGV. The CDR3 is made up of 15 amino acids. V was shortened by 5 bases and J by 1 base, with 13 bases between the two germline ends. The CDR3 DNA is TGTGCCAGCAGCCGCCGGAGGGGAGGCACAGATACGCAGTATTTT. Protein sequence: CASSRRRGGTDTQYF.

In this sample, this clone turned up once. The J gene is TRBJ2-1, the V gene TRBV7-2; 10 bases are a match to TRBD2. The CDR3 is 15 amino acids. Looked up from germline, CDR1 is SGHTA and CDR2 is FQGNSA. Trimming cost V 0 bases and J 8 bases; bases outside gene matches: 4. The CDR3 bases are TGTGCCAGCAGCTTAGCCCTAGCGGGGGCCGATGAGCAGTTCTTC. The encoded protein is CASSLALAGADEQFF.

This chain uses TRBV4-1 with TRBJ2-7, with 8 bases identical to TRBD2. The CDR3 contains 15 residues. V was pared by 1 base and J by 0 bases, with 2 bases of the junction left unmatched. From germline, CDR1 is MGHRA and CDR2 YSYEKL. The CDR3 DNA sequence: TGCGCCAGCAGCCAAGCTGGGACTAGCTCCTACGAGCAGTACTTC. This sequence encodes CASSQAGTSSYEQYF.

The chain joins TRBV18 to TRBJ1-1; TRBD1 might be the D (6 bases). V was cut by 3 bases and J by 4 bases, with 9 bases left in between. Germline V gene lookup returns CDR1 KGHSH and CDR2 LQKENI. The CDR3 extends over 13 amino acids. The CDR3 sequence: CASSPSRGTEAFF. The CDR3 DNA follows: TGTGCCAGCTCACCGTCCAGGGGCACTGAAGCTTTCTTT.

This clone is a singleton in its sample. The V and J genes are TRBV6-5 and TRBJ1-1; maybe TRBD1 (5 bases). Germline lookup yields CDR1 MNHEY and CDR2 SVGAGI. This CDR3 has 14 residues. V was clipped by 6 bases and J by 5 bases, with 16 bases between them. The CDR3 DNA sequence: TGTGCCAGCAGCTCACAGCCTGGGGGGACTGAAGCTTTCTTT. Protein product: CASSSQPGGTEAFF.

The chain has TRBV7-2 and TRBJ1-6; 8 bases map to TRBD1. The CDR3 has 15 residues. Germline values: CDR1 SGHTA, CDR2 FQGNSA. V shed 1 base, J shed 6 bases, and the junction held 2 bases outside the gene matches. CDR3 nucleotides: TGTGCCAGCAGCTTAGGGACAGGGCCTAATTCACCCCTCCACTTT. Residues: CASSLGTGPNSPLHF.

The CDR3 loop is CASSPTASNEKLFF. The CDR3, as DNA: TGTGCCAGCAGTCCGACAGCTTCTAATGAAAAACTGTTTTTT. The chain is built from TRBV6-5 and TRBJ1-4; D might be TRBD1 (5 bases). V was trimmed by 5 bases and J by 3 bases, leaving 10 bases between them. CDR1 is MNHEY, CDR2 SVGAGI, per germline. CDR3 length: 14 residues.

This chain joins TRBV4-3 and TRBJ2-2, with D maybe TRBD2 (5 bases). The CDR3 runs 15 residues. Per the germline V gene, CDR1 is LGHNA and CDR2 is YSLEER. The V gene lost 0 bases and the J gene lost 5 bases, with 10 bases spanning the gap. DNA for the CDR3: TGCGCCAGCAGCCAAGAGGCCCCGGGGACCGGGGAGCTGTTTTTT. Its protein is CASSQEAPGTGELFF.

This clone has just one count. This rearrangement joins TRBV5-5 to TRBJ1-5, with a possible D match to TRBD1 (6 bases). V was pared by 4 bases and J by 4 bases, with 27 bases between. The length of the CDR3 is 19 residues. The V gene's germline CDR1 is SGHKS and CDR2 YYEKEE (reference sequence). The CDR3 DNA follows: TGTGCCAGCAGCCGAAGCCCTAATATACAGGGTCCTGGGAATCAGCCCCAGCATTTT. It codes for CASSRSPNIQGPGNQPQHF.

The CDR3 sequence is CASSPVQGGEKLFF. As DNA, the CDR3 is TGTGCCAGCAGCCCTGTCCAGGGGGGTGAAAAACTGTTTTTT. V usage is TRBV7-9 and J usage is TRBJ1-4, with TRBD1 identical over 7 bases. The CDR3 spans 14 residues. Trimming took 5 bases from V and 7 from J; bases not matched to a gene: 7. Germline V CDR1 and CDR2: SEHNR, FQNEAQ (reference sequence).

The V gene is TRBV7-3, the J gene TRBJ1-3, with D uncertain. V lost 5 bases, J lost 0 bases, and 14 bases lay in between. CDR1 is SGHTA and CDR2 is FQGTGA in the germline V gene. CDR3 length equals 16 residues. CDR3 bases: TGTGCCAGCAGCCCCGCTGGTTCTACCTCTGGAAACACCATATATTTT. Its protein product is CASSPAGSTSGNTIYF.

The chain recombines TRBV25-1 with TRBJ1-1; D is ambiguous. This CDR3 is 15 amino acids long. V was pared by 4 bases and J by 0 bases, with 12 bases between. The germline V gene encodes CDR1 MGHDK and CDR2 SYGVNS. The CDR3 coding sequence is TGTGCCAGCAGTGTCTCCTCCACATTGAACACTGAAGCTTTCTTT. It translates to CASSVSSTLNTEAFF.

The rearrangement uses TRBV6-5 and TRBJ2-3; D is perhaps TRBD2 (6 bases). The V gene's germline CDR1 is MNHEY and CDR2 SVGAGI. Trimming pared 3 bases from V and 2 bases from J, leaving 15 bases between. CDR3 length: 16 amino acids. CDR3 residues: CASSYRRGSSTDTQYF. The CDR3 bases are TGTGCCAGCAGTTATCGGCGGGGTAGCTCCACAGATACGCAGTATTTT.

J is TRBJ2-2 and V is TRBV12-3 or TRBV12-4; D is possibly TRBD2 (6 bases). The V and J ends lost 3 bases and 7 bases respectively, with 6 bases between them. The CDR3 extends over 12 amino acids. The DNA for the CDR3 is TGTGCCAGCAGTTTGGGAGGCGGGGAGCTGTTTTTT. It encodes CASSLGGGELFF.

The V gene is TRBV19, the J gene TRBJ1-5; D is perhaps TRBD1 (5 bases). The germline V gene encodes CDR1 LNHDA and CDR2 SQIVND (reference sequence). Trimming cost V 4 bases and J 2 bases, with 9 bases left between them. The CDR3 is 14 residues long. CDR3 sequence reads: CASSTRQRNQPQHF. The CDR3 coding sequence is TGTGCCAGTAGTACCAGACAGCGCAATCAGCCCCAGCATTTT.

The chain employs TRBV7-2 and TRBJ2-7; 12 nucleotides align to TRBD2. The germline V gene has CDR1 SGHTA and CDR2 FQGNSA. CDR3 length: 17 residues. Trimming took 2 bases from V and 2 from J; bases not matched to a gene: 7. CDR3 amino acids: CASSLSSGRAGAYEQYF. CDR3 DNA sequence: TGTGCCAGCAGCTTATCTAGCGGGAGGGCCGGGGCCTACGAGCAGTACTTC.